One sample yielded the 21 T cell receptor beta chains listed below, sequenced in a study of Graves' ophthalmopathy and Graves' hyperthyroidism. The authors amplified TCR beta CDR3 regions, and they did so from RNA transcripts for repertoire sequencing. The authors performed first-round RT-PCR with HTBI primers and then a second-round multiplex PCR. TCRdb re-derived calls from the multiplex PCR reads in MiXCR, one entry per CDR3 protein. Among 170,000 or so distinct CDR3 sequences listed, 37% were seen once. The sample was peripheral blood. All receptors derive from a woman aged 35 to 49 with Graves' ophthalmopathy.

The table lists this clonotype with many counts. CDR3 protein: CASSLMDYGYTF. The CDR3 nucleotides are TGTGCCAGCAGTTTAATGGACTATGGCTACACCTTC. The gene calls are TRBV28 and TRBJ1-2; no clear D. V was trimmed by 2 bases and J by 3 bases, leaving 4 bases between them. Per the germline V gene, CDR1 is MDHEN and CDR2 is SYDVKM. This CDR3 spans 12 amino acids.

The V gene is TRBV6-5, the J gene TRBJ2-7; unclear D gene. Germline V gives CDR1 MNHEY, CDR2 SVGAGI. The CDR3 covers 12 residues. Trimming removed 2 bases from V and 7 bases from J, with 9 bases in between. The CDR3 nucleotides read TGTGCCAGCAGTTACCCTCTTGGAGAGCAGTACTTC. It codes for CASSYPLGEQYF.

Many counts were recorded for this clonotype. The CDR3 spells CASSLWGGGTGSYEQYF. The CDR3 DNA reads TGTGCCAGCAGTTTATGGGGGGGGGGGACAGGGAGCTACGAGCAGTACTTC. The J gene is TRBJ2-7, the V gene TRBV28, with TRBD1 matching over 9 bases. V dropped 0 bases and J dropped 3; count of bases not matched to a gene: 9. Germline CDR1 and CDR2: MDHEN and SYDVKM. The CDR3 covers 17 residues.

This clonotype was seen many times. The chain recombines TRBV14 with TRBJ2-4; 7 bases fit TRBD1. The germline gives CDR1 SGHDN, CDR2 FVKESK. V dropped 1 base and J dropped 8; count of bases not matched to a gene: 2. The CDR3 has 13 residues. The DNA for the CDR3 is TGTGCCAGCAGCCAAGCAGGGGGATACATTCAGTACTTC. Amino acids: CASSQAGGYIQYF.

The table lists this clonotype with many counts. The chain uses TRBV6-5 and TRBJ2-7; D unresolved. V lost 0 bases and J 6 bases, leaving 9 bases between the germline ends. CDR3 length: 13 amino acids. CDR1 is MNHEY and CDR2 is SVGAGI in the germline V gene. The CDR3 region has the DNA TGTGCCAGCAGTTACTCGGACCAGATCGAGCAGTACTTC. This encodes CASSYSDQIEQYF.

This clonotype was picked up many times. V and J are TRBV5-1 and TRBJ1-6, with 8 bases matching TRBD1. The junction had 7 bases not matched to a gene; V was cut back by 4 bases and J by 7 bases. Germline V CDR1 and CDR2: SGHRS, YFSETQ. The CDR3 spans 15 residues. CDR3 sequence reads: CASSVSTGDNSPLHF. CDR3 bases: TGCGCCAGCAGCGTTTCGACAGGGGACAATTCACCCCTCCACTTT.

The chain links TRBV4-1 to TRBJ2-7, with 9 bases fitting TRBD1. CDR1 is MGHRA and CDR2 is YSYEKL in the germline V gene. J gave up 4 bases and V 3 bases, and 4 bases lay outside the gene matches. The CDR3 covers 14 residues. CDR3 protein: CASSHRDRVYEQYF. In nucleotides, the CDR3 is TGCGCCAGCAGCCATCGGGACAGGGTTTACGAGCAGTACTTC.

V usage is TRBV7-2 and J usage is TRBJ2-2; the match to TRBD2 covers 8 bases. The junction had 8 bases not matched to a gene; V was cut back by 5 bases and J by 6 bases. Germline V gives CDR1 SGHTA, CDR2 FQGNSA. The CDR3 extends over 15 amino acids. The CDR3 DNA reads as TGTGCCAGCAGCCGAGGTAGCGGGACTTCCGGGGAGCTGTTTTTT. Translated, it gives CASSRGSGTSGELFF.

This clonotype occurred many times. In nucleotides, the CDR3 is TGCGCCAGCAGCGGGGGACAGGGAGGCGGCACTGAAGCTTTCTTT. It encodes CASSGGQGGGTEAFF. The chain is built from TRBV5-1 and TRBJ1-1, with 9 bases lining up with TRBD1. V was clipped by 4 bases and J by 4 bases; unmatched bases: 8. The CDR3 is made up of 15 amino acids. Germline CDR1 reads SGHRS; CDR2 reads YFSETQ.

This sequence joins TRBV6-5 and TRBJ2-5; 10 positions agree with TRBD2. The CDR3 has 14 amino acids. In germline, CDR1 is MNHEY, CDR2 SVGAGI. Germline trimming cut 4 bases from V and 4 bases from J; bases unmatched to any gene: 3. The CDR3 loop reads CASSWLAGAETQYF. The CDR3 nucleotides read TGTGCCAGCAGTTGGCTAGCGGGAGCAGAGACCCAGTACTTC.

The V gene is TRBV12-3 or TRBV12-4, the J gene TRBJ1-1; 9 bases fit TRBD1. J gave up 0 bases and V 6 bases, and 11 bases lay outside the gene matches. The CDR3 sequence is 17 residues long. In DNA form, the CDR3 reads TGTGCCAGCAGGTCATCGAGGGACAGGGCCATGAACACTGAAGCTTTCTTT. Protein product: CASRSSRDRAMNTEAFF.

This clonotype has at least ten counts. The gene calls are TRBV11-2 and TRBJ1-2; perhaps TRBD1 as D (5 bases). Trimming removed 3 bases from V and 4 bases from J, with 9 bases in between. The CDR3 is made up of 13 amino acids. Germline V gene lookup returns CDR1 SGHAT and CDR2 FQNNGV. This CDR3 is CASSFQGTYGYTF. Here the CDR3 DNA reads TGTGCCAGCAGCTTTCAGGGTACCTATGGCTACACCTTC.

This rearrangement joins TRBV11-2 to TRBJ1-6; 8 nucleotides align to TRBD1. Losses at the gene ends were 3 bases for V and 7 bases for J; bases not matched to a gene: 5. The germline CDR1 and CDR2 sequences are SGHAT and FQNNGV. This CDR3 spans 15 amino acids. This CDR3 reads CASSLDTGGNSPLHF. CDR3 nucleotide sequence: TGTGCCAGCAGCTTGGATACAGGGGGGAATTCACCCCTCCACTTT.

In its sample, this clonotype was seen many times. The J gene is TRBJ1-2, the V gene TRBV20-1; D is unclear. Germline lookup yields CDR1 DFQATT and CDR2 SNEGSKA (reference sequence). The V end was cut by 2 bases, the J end by 8 bases, with 15 bases between. The CDR3 extends over 13 amino acids. CDR3 in DNA: TGCAGTGCTAGAATATCAGTCCGAGGAGGCTACACCTTC. Translation: CSARISVRGGYTF.

This clonotype was counted many times. This sequence joins TRBV6-5 and TRBJ1-1; D uncertain. The CDR3 totals 12 residues. Germline CDR1 reads MNHEY; CDR2 reads SVGAGI. The V and J ends lost 0 bases and 8 bases respectively, with 7 bases between them. CDR3 protein: CASSYSPEEAFF. In DNA form, the CDR3 reads TGTGCCAGCAGTTACTCTCCGGAGGAAGCTTTCTTT.

This clonotype was counted at least ten times. This chain joins TRBV20-1 and TRBJ1-5; 8 bases fit TRBD1. With 4 bases clipped from V and 2 bases from J, the junction kept 4 bases outside the gene matches. The CDR3 loop spans 14 amino acids. Germline V gives CDR1 DFQATT, CDR2 SNEGSKA (reference sequence). The CDR3 DNA follows: TGCAGTGCTACATTGACAGGGGGCAATCAGCCCCAGCATTTT. Residues: CSATLTGGNQPQHF.

The V gene is TRBV5-1, the J gene TRBJ1-1; possible D gene TRBD1, 6 bases. From germline, CDR1 is SGHRS and CDR2 YFSETQ. Trimming pared 1 base from V and 5 bases from J, leaving 18 bases between. This CDR3 region has 16 residues. CDR3 residues: CASSLPGLTQGTEAFF. The DNA of the CDR3 is TGCGCCAGCAGCTTGCCCGGGTTGACCCAGGGGACTGAAGCTTTCTTT.

The chain joins TRBV11-2 to TRBJ2-7, with 7 bases lining up with TRBD2. Trimming cost V 4 bases and J 3 bases; bases outside gene matches: 15. This CDR3 has 17 residues. Germline assignment: CDR1 SGHAT and CDR2 FQNNGV. The CDR3 nucleotides read TGTGCCAGCAGCTCCGGACTAGGACACCCAAAGGGCTACGAGCAGTACTTC. It specifies CASSSGLGHPKGYEQYF.

This clonotype was recorded at least ten times. A read error may be the cause here, since a much bigger clone is one base away. The rearrangement joins TRBV4-1 to TRBJ1-1; D might be TRBD1 (6 bases). Deletions cut 2 bases from V and 3 bases from J, with 25 bases between. CDR3 length equals 19 residues. Germline V CDR1 and CDR2: MGHRA, YSYEKL. The CDR3 DNA follows: TGCGCCAGCAGCCAAATGACTTCAGGGGCCACGACCCTGGACACTGAAGCTTTCTTT. As protein: CASSQMTSGATTLDTEAFF.

Many counts were recorded for this clonotype. The J gene is TRBJ2-4, the V gene TRBV28; 7 nucleotides line up with TRBD1. The CDR3 totals 15 residues. J was trimmed by 1 base and V by 8 bases; bases with no gene match: 8. CDR1 is MDHEN, CDR2 SYDVKM, per germline. The CDR3: CASCTGEVAKNIQYF. The CDR3 DNA is TGTGCCAGCTGTACAGGGGAAGTGGCCAAAAACATTCAGTACTTC.

This chain joins TRBV6-5 and TRBJ2-7; tentative D call: TRBD1 (6 bases). Looked up from germline, CDR1 is MNHEY and CDR2 is SVGAGI. The CDR3 loop spans 14 amino acids. V was pared by 2 bases and J by 6 bases, with 14 bases between. The CDR3 DNA is TGTGCCAGCAGTTACGGGCAGGGGACGCGCGAGCAGTACTTC. This sequence encodes CASSYGQGTREQYF.